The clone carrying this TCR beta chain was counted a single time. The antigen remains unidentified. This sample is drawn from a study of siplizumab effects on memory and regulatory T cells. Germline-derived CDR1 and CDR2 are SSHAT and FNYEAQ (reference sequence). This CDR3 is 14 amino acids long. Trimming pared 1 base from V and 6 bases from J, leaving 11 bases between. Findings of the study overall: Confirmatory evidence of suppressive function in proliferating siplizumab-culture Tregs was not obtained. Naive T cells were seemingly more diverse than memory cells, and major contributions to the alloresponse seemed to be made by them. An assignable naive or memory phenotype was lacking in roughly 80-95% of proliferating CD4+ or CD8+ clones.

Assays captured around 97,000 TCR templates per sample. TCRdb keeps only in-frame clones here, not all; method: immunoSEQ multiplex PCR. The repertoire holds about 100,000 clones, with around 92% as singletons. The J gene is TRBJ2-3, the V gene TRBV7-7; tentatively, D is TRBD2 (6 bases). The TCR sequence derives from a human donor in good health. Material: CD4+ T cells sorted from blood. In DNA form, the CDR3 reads TGTGCCAGCAGCTTAGGTTCCGGAGGGGATACGCAGTATTTT. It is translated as CASSLGSGGDTQYF.